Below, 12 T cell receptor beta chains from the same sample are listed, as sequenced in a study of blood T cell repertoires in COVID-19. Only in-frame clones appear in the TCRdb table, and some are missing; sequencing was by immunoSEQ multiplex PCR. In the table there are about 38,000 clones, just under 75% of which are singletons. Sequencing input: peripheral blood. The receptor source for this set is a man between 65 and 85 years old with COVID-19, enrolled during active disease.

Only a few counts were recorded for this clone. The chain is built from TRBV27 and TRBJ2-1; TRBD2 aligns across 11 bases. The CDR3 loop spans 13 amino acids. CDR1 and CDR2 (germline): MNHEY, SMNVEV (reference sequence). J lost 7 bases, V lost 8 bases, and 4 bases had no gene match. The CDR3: CASRSSGGNEQFF. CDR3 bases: TGTGCCAGCCGGTCTAGCGGGGGGAATGAGCAGTTCTTC.

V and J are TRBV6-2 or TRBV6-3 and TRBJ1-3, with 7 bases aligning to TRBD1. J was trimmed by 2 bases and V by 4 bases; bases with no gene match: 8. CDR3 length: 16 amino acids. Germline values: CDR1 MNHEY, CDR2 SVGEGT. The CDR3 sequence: CASSSLRDSPGNTIYF. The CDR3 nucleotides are TGTGCCAGCAGTTCCCTCCGGGACAGCCCTGGAAACACCATATATTTT.

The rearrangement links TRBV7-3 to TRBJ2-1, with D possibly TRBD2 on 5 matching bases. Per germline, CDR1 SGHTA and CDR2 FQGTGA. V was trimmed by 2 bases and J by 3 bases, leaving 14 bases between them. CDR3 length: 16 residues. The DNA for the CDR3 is TGTGCCAGCAGCTTACGTGGTGAGGGAAACTACAATGAGCAGTTCTTC. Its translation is CASSLRGEGNYNEQFF.

The CDR3, as DNA: TGTGCCAGCAGCTTAAATAGAGGGTACGAGCAGTACTTC. Translation gives CASSLNRGYEQYF. V is TRBV7-3 and J is TRBJ2-7, with D tentatively TRBD2 (5 bases). V was shortened by 1 base and J by 4 bases, with 8 bases between the two germline ends. This CDR3 is 13 amino acids long. Per the germline V gene, CDR1 is SGHTA and CDR2 is FQGTGA.

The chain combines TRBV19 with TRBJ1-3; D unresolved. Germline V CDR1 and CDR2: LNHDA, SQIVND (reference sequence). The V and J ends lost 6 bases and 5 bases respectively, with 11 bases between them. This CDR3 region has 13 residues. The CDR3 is CASSPHLRNTIYF. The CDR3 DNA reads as TGTGCCAGTAGCCCACACCTCCGAAACACCATATATTTT.

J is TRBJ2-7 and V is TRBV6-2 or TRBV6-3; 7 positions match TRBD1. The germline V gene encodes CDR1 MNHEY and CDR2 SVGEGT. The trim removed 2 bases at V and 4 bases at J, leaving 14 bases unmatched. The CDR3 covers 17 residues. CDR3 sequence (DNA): TGTGCCAGCAGTTACCCGATGGGACAGACCTTTTGGTACGAGCAGTACTTC. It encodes CASSYPMGQTFWYEQYF.

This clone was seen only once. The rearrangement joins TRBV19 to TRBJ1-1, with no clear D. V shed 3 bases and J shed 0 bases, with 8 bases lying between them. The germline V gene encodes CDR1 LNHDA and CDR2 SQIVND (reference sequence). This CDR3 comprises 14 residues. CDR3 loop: CASSIVGVNTEAFF. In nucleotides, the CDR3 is TGTGCCAGTAGTATCGTCGGGGTGAACACTGAAGCTTTCTTT.

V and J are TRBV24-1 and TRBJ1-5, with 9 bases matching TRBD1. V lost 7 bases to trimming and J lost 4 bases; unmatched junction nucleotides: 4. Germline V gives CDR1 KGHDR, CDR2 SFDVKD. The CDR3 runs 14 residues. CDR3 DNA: TGTGCCACCAGCTGGACAGGGGAAAATCAGCCCCAGCATTTT. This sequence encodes CATSWTGENQPQHF.

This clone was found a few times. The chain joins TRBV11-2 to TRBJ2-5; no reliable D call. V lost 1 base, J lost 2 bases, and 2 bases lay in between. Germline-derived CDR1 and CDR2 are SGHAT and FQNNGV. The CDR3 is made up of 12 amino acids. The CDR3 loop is CASSLVQETQYF. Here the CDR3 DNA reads TGTGCCAGCAGCTTAGTACAAGAGACCCAGTACTTC.

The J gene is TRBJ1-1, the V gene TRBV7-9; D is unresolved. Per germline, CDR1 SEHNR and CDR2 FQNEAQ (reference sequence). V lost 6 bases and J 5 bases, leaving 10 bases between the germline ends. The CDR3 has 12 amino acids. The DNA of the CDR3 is TGTGCCAGCAGTTTTAGATGGACTGAAGCTTTCTTT. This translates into CASSFRWTEAFF.

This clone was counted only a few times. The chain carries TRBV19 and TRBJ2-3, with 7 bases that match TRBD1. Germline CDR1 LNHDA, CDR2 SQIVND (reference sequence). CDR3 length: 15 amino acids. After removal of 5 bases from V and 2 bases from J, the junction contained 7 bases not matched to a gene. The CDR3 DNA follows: TGTGCCAGTAGTGTCGGGACAGCTCACACAGATACGCAGTATTTT. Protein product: CASSVGTAHTDTQYF.

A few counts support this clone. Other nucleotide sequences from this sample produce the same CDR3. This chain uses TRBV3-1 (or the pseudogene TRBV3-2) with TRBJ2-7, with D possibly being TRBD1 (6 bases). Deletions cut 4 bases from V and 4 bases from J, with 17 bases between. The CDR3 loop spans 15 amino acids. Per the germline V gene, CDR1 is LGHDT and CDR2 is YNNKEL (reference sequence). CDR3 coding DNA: TGTGCCAGCAGCCCTAGCCCGGGGACATATTACGAGCAGTACTTC. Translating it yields CASSPSPGTYYEQYF.